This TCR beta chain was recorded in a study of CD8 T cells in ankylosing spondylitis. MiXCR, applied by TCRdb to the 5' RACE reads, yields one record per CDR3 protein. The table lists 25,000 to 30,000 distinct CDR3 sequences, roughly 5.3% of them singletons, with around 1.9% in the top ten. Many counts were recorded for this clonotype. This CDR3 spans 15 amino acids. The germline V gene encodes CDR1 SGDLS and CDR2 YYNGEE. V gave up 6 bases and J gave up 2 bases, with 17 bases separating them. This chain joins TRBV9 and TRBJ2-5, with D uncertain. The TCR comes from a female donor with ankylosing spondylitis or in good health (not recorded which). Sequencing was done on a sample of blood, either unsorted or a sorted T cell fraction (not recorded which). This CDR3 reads CASTPTAGSQETQYF. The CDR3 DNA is TGTGCCAGCACTCCCACTGCAGGCTCACAAGAGACCCAGTACTTC.